This T cell receptor (beta chain) is from a study of T cells in tumors after PD-1 blockade. Study in general: Prior checkpoint blockade, systemic immunosuppressant use, or anti-cancer therapy within 4 weeks excluded patients. During anti-PD-1 treatment, some patients continued daily vismodegib 150 mg.

Assay: immunoSEQ multiplex PCR; the TCRdb copy retains only in-frame clones and omits some. This sample has fewer than 40,000 clones; around 73% occur once, and the top ten carry approximately 40%. Input was 616 ng to 6,004 ng of genomic DNA from tumor or blood. This CDR3 contains 18 residues. The sequencing used PBMCs, collected after anti-PD-1 treatment. V is TRBV21-1 and J is TRBJ1-3; TRBD1 is taken as the D call from the table, unchecked against the DNA. TRBV21-1 is a listed pseudogene. This TCR derives from a human donor with basal cell carcinoma. CDR3 loop: CASSVDRADLSSGNTIYF. Written as DNA, the CDR3 is TGTGCCAGCTCCGTGGACAGGGCCGATCTTAGCTCTGGAAACACCATATATTTT.